This TCR beta chain came from a study of monozygotic twins with inflammatory bowel disease. CDR3 length equals 15 residues. Germline CDR1 and CDR2: MNHNS and SASEGT. TCRdb re-called the 5' RACE reads and catalogs CDR3 proteins one per entry, DNA excluded. The sample's table shows roughly 200,000 distinct CDR3 sequences. The chain employs TRBV6-1 and TRBJ2-5; TCRdb names TRBD2, which stays unverified in the absence of DNA. The sequencing input was blood. This clonotype was sampled from a human donor with ulcerative colitis or Crohn's disease, or a healthy co-twin of an affected twin (not recorded which). This CDR3 is CASNPSGGPVATQYF.